This is a list of T cell receptor beta chains from one sample in a study of shared clonotypes between healthy human individuals. Produced via immunoSEQ multiplex PCR; TCRdb's table is partial and in-frame only. The top ten hold 20% to 25% of the sample, which has about 680,000 clones, roughly 94% seen once. Material: naive CD8+ T cells sorted from blood. These receptors were taken from a man aged 30 to 39 in good health. The CDR3 runs from the conserved cysteine through the conserved F or W.

v_call	cdr3_aa
TRBV28	CASSMLNQPQHF
TRBV5-5	CASSLEGTEVAGVDEQYF
TRBV9	CASGDLLAGALRNEQFF
TRBV28	CASSGTGQETQYF
TRBV7-2	CASRRRDTSYEQYF
TRBV27	CASSLHRGFGYTF
TRBV5-5	CASSPSPGTNLDYEQYF
TRBV10-2	CASISTGVLYEQYF
TRBV5-5	CASSSTGDNEQFF
TRBV5-6	CASSFGTGVYEQYF
TRBV7-9	CASSLSVGSSGGYTF
TRBV6-5	CASTTWAGGNYGYTF
TRBV27	CASSPVASGANVLTF
TRBV2	CASSENRGRQPQHF
TRBV6-1	CASSDRVGGYTDTQYF
TRBV4-2	CASSRTSGSSYEQYF
TRBV11-2	CASSSGTGYYEQYF